This T cell receptor beta chain was sequenced for a study of blood T cell repertoires in COVID-19. Study-level information: Italy, Spain and the United States were the sources of the convalescent and acute COVID-19 samples.

The V and J ends lost 4 bases and 5 bases, in that order; junction bases with no gene match: 8. This CDR3 is 15 amino acids long. CDR1 and CDR2 (germline): WSHSY, SAAADI. Methods used by the authors: By means of reference gene primer amplification, nucleated cell counts were estimated. Sequenced by immunoSEQ multiplex PCR; TCRdb stores in-frame clones only, minus some. From that table come the V and J calls and clone size; the DNA was used to work out D and trimming. Among under 85,000 clones listed, roughly 80% were seen once. Seattle's cohort entered during active infection and was followed longitudinally.

The TCR comes from a middle-aged man with COVID-19, enrolled during active disease. The sequenced sample consisted of peripheral blood. J is TRBJ2-5 and V is TRBV10-2; 9 positions agree with TRBD2. This CDR3 reads CASSVGGGAGETQYF. CDR3 nucleotides: TGCGCCAGCAGTGTAGGCGGGGGGGCCGGGGAGACCCAGTACTTC.